The 9 T cell receptor beta chains below come from one sample, sequenced in a study of blood T cell repertoires in COVID-19. Assay: immunoSEQ multiplex PCR; the TCRdb copy retains only in-frame clones and omits some. The sample has approximately 75,000 clones, approximately 74% seen once. The sample comprised peripheral blood. These receptors were taken from a human donor with acute or convalescent COVID-19. The donor label of this sample is uncertain.

This clone was detected only a few times. The chain joins TRBV19 to TRBJ1-5; 10 positions match TRBD1. CDR1 LNHDA and CDR2 SQIVND come from the germline V gene (reference sequence). The CDR3 is 15 residues long. Trimming cost V 4 bases and J 7 bases; bases outside gene matches: 7. The CDR3 loop reads CASSTAGTGEQPQHF. CDR3 bases: TGTGCCAGTAGTACAGCCGGGACAGGGGAACAGCCCCAGCATTTT.

This clone was detected only a few times. This sample also contains other DNA sequences that code for the same CDR3. This chain connects TRBV6-4 to TRBJ1-2; unclear D gene. The CDR3 length is 14 residues. V was pared by 3 bases and J by 0 bases, with 8 bases between. Germline CDR1 MRHNA, CDR2 SNTAGT. The CDR3 loop is CASSEAGANYGYTF. Here the CDR3 DNA reads TGTGCCAGCAGTGAGGCGGGAGCTAACTATGGCTACACCTTC.

This sequence joins TRBV2 and TRBJ2-5; 10 bases agree with TRBD2. CDR3 size: 16 residues. The germline CDR1 and CDR2 sequences are SNHLY and FYNNEI. Trimming at V came to 6 bases and at J to 3 bases, leaving 10 bases not matched to a gene. CDR3: CASRGMTSGLKETQYF. CDR3 DNA: TGTGCCAGCAGGGGCATGACTAGCGGGCTTAAAGAGACCCAGTACTTC.

The V and J genes are TRBV7-2 and TRBJ2-1; 7 positions match TRBD1. V was clipped by 3 bases and J by 6 bases; unmatched bases: 5. The CDR3 totals 14 residues. From germline, CDR1 is SGHTA and CDR2 FQGNSA. The CDR3 is CASSFDRARNEQFF. The CDR3 nucleotides read TGTGCCAGCAGCTTTGACAGGGCTCGCAATGAGCAGTTCTTC. The complete variable domain, with remaining parts taken from reference TRBV7-2 and TRBJ2-1, reads GAGVSQSPSNKVTEKGKDVELRCDPISGHTALYWYRQSLGQGLEFLIYFQGNSAPDKSGLPSDRFSAERTGGSVSTLTIQRTQQEDSAVYLCASSFDRARNEQFFGPGTRLTVL.

The chain recombines TRBV18 with TRBJ1-2; 9 positions agree with TRBD1. From germline, CDR1 is KGHSH and CDR2 LQKENI. J lost 14 bases, V lost 3 bases, and 13 bases had no gene match. The CDR3 is made up of 14 amino acids. CDR3 sequence (DNA): TGTGCCAGCTCACCGCCCGGGACAGGGCTGGTCGGAACCTTC. This translates into CASSPPGTGLVGTF.

The J gene is TRBJ1-4, the V gene TRBV18; no clear D. CDR3 size: 14 residues. V lost 3 bases and J 8 bases, leaving 13 bases between the germline ends. Germline V gives CDR1 KGHSH, CDR2 LQKENI. CDR3 DNA sequence: TGTGCCAGCTCACCCAATACATCTCCCGAAAAACTGTTTTTT. The encoded protein is CASSPNTSPEKLFF. Complete variable domain (other parts from reference TRBV18 and TRBJ1-4): NAGVMQNPRHLVRRRGQEARLRCSPMKGHSHVYWYRQLPEEGLKFMVYLQKENIIDESGMPKERFSAEFPKEGPSILRIQQVVRGDSAAYFCASSPNTSPEKLFFGSGTQLSVL.

The genes are TRBV25-1 and TRBJ2-1; TRBD1 matches at 8 bases. The CDR3 loop spans 15 amino acids. Germline V gene sequence: CDR1 MGHDK, CDR2 SYGVNS. J was trimmed by 5 bases and V by 2 bases; bases with no gene match: 5. The CDR3, as DNA: TGTGCCAGCAGTGAAATACAGGGGGTACACAATGAGCAGTTCTTC. This translates into CASSEIQGVHNEQFF.

The rearrangement joins TRBV27 to TRBJ1-6, with D tentatively TRBD1 (6 bases). The V end was cut by 3 bases, the J end by 7 bases, with 19 bases between. The CDR3 contains 17 residues. The V gene's germline CDR1 is MNHEY and CDR2 SMNVEV (reference sequence). This chain's CDR3 is CASSFSMAGQTNSPLHF. The CDR3 region has the DNA TGTGCCAGCAGTTTCTCTATGGCCGGACAGACAAATTCACCCCTCCACTTT.

The chain employs TRBV6-1 and TRBJ1-6, with TRBD1 matching over 10 bases. There are 18 residues in the CDR3. Germline loops: CDR1 MNHNS, CDR2 SASEGT. Trimming cost V 5 bases and J 7 bases; bases outside gene matches: 14. CDR3 protein: CASSKDTTGTGANSPLHF. The DNA of the CDR3 is TGTGCCAGCAGTAAAGATACGACGGGGACAGGGGCAAATTCACCCCTCCACTTT.